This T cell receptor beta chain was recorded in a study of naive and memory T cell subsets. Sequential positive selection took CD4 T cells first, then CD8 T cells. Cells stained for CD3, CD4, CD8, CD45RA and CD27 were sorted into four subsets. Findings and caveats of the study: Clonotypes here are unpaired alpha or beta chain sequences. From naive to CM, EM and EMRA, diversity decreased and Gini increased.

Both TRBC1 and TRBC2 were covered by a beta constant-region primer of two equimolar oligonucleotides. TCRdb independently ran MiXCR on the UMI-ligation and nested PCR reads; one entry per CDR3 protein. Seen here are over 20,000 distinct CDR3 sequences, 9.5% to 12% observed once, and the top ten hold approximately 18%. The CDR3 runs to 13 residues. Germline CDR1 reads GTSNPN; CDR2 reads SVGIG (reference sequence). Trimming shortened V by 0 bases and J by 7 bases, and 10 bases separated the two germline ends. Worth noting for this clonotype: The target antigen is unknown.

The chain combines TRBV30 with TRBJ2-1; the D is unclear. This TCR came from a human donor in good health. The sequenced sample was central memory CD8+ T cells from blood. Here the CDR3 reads CAWSVGSKNEQFF. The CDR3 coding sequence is TGTGCCTGGAGTGTAGGTAGTAAAAATGAGCAGTTCTTC.